The entry that follows covers one TCR beta chain sequence. There is no known antigen for this receptor. No base quality values were provided; no much bigger clone lies one nucleotide off. This sample stems from a study of cytomegalovirus exposure and HLA in healthy donors (dated by TCRdb to the late 2010s). Some background on the complete study: An earlier analysis of some 600 of the donors reported around 280 Gb of sequence data and 100 million to 120 million unique TCR beta sequences obtained from 150 million to 200 million T cells. A later genetic analysis took genome-wide SNP genotypes for about 55% of the roughly 700 donors and used that subset as a discovery cohort. On average, around 200,000 unique TCR beta nucleotide sequences were sequenced per donor among a few hundred genotyped donors of the cohort, with 15% to 20% of those sequences being non-productive. Along with the approximately 670-subject first cohort, a separate validation cohort of around 120 different subjects was used. The study used immunosequencing to profile the T cell repertoires of 670 or so subjects and linked those repertoires to cytomegalovirus serostatus. The study aimed to test whether signatures of past pathogen exposure could be identified by cataloging public T cell receptors. Donor age, sex, ethnicity and CMV serostatus were compiled alongside the repertoire data. Among the roughly 400 genotyped donors, more than 70% belonged to the genetic ancestry cluster associated with self-reported Caucasian donors. Every discovery cohort repertoire had been produced on one sequencing platform. An early release covering 500 to 750 HLA-typed donors comprised about 300 gigabases of sequencing data and 85 million to 100 million unique TCR sequences. To predict cytomegalovirus infection status, the study combined high-throughput TCR immunosequencing, statistical association of individual TCRs with disease status, and machine learning. To study patterns of TCR occurrence, a later analysis re-analyzed previously published TCR beta repertoires from 600 to 750 donors and added high-resolution HLA genotyping. The later analysis used no new phenotypic data to find candidate immune exposures, relying instead on TCR beta sequences and their occurrence across donors. Because of strong linkage in the cohort, 4 to 6 DR-DQ haplotypes were treated as single units for association and clustering. HLA typing covered class I and class II loci at four-digit resolution. An earlier analysis of 587 of the donors applied high-throughput TCR beta sequencing to assess whether each TCR beta V gene segment acted as functional or pseudogenic. The number of typed donors differed by locus: about 629-640 for A, B, C, DRB1 and DQB1; 522 for DQA1; around 580 for DPA1; and roughly 490 for DPB1.

Results the study describes overall, beyond this receptor: A group of highly shared sequence variants was considered likely to be a technical artifact of the sequencing pipeline. A further reported finding was that TCR beta sequences accurately predicted the HLA-A and HLA-B alleles for most subjects in the first cohort. According to a later analysis, most CMV-associated TCR beta chains appeared to be HLA-restricted, and the HLA associations seemed to be driven largely by CMV exposure. Broadly in line with IMGT annotations, most TCR beta V segments showed up in productive rearrangements about 87% or about 30% of the time in an earlier analysis of under 700 of the donors. It was suggested by the authors that the approach could potentially be generalized to other disease states and immunological phenotypes. In the study, around 150 TCR beta chains were listed as associated with cytomegalovirus. In a later analysis, 16,951 TCR beta sequences were associated with specific HLA alleles at a false discovery rate of 0.05. When HLA alleles, especially DR and DQ, strongly co-occurred, attributing TCR associations to individual alleles was difficult. A later genetic analysis associated a missense DCLRE1C variant with V-gene and J-gene trimming of TCR beta chains, and an independent cohort replicated the association. A few of the identified cytomegalovirus-associated TCR beta chains were confirmed in vitro to be specific for cytomegalovirus antigens. A later genetic analysis reported fewer N-insertions in productive TCRs among donors in an Asian-associated ancestry cluster than the roughly 640-donor mean. Because some donors lacked HLA typing at each locus, the association tests relied only on the typed subset. The 87-base-pair reads could not distinguish some IMGT-functional V segments, including TRBV6-2 and TRBV6-3, so those segments were excluded. According to a later analysis, parvovirus B19, influenza, CMV and Epstein-Barr virus appeared linked to several top co-occurrence clusters. Compared with equally common non-associated chains, HLA-associated TCR beta chains in a later analysis were more clonally expanded and had lower generation probabilities. Only TCR beta chains were sequenced in this cohort, and the absence of alpha or paired-chain data limited detectable features. Linkage disequilibrium might explain the correlated functional status among segregating V segments, but an unknown experimental factor could not be ruled out. Because counts were too low, around 17 rarely observed V segments, including chromosome 9 orphons, were left out of the earlier analysis of some 600 of the donors. Immune exposure information for the cohort was limited to CMV serostatus. According to a later analysis, TCR association rates differed among HLA loci, with DRB1 alleles showing the most associated TCRs and HLA-C alleles showing the fewest. Cytomegalovirus status was reported to be diagnosed by the classifier with high specificity and sensitivity in both the original and validation cohorts. While some public TCRs were present in many individuals, most TCR sequences turned up only very rarely across donors. Roughly uniform sequencing depth across donors was assumed in presence/absence analyses, although this assumption may not hold.

Deletion took 0 bases off V and 5 bases off J, with a span of 14 bases between the germline ends. The CDR3 holds 15 amino acids from the cysteine to the phenylalanine. The retained sequence is limited to the CDR3, 45 bases, with the frame set at the first base. CDR1 and CDR2 (SGDLS, YYNGEE) derive from the germline V gene. The cohort was made up of hundreds of healthy bone marrow donors. Cohort members were all nominally healthy when sampled, although unrecorded immune exposures were likely present. The donor was CMV seronegative and belonged to the group of over 350 seronegative cohort members. Each donor provided a peripheral blood sample, and peripheral blood mononuclear cells were used for TCR beta sequencing. The Qiagen DNeasy Blood Extraction Kit was used to extract genomic DNA from the blood cell samples. The method behind the library was the immunoSEQ multiplex PCR assay. The multiplex PCR relied on a mix of 60 forward primers for TCR Vbeta segments and 13 reverse primers for TCR Jbeta segments. The CDR3 region of rearranged TCR beta genes was amplified from genomic DNA with a multiplex PCR assay. The Illumina HiSeq System was used to sequence the amplified TCR beta libraries as 87-base-pair reads. Turning to the authors' computational methods: A later analysis counted tens of millions of unique TCR beta chains across the 666 repertoires, and approximately 11 million of these chains were shared by at least two donors. A nearest-neighbor algorithm error-corrected the raw reads and collapsed the reads into unique sequences, merging closely related sequences to remove PCR and sequencing errors. To assign V, D and J gene segments, CDR3 sequences were aligned to IMGT reference sequences. Each retained sequence needed at least a six-nucleotide match to both a V gene segment and a J gene segment. A rearrangement was called productive if the CDR3 had no stop codons and remained in frame with V and J, and every other rearrangement was called non-productive. CDR3 was defined according to IMGT convention as the region running from the second conserved V-encoded cysteine to the conserved J-encoded phenylalanine. The earlier analysis of roughly 590 of the donors excluded any sequence lacking an unambiguous match to a single V gene segment. In an earlier analysis of approximately 610 of the donors, V segments were called functional above 56.7% productive rearrangements and were called segregating when the between-donor standard deviation exceeded 5%. A statistical classification framework was built to diagnose cytomegalovirus status from the catalog of TCR beta chain sequences. In a later analysis, TCR nucleotide sequences were compared against IMGT/GENE-DB human TR gene sequences so that V and J genes could be assigned. Using the TCRdist pipeline, a later analysis assigned CDR3 sequences along with most-parsimonious VDJ recombination scenarios. In a later analysis, each TCR beta chain was defined by its CDR3 amino acid sequence together with its V-gene family, and reads lacking a unique V-gene family were excluded. In a later analysis, 450 to 600 highly shared, low-generation-probability nucleotide sequences were removed to address suspected cross-contamination and a sequencing artifact. In a later analysis, a clonal expansion index was calculated for each public chain from normalized within-repertoire ranks of inferred template counts. A later analysis computed generation probabilities with a VDJ recombination model fitted to out-of-frame rearrangements, and checked the results against IGoR. A later analysis scored TCR-TCR, TCR-HLA and TCR-CMV co-occurrence with hypergeometric tests, applying a repertoire-size bias correction to TCR pairs. A later analysis estimated false discovery rates by permuting HLA or CMV assignments 20 times. In a later analysis, co-occurring TCRs were grouped using DBSCAN, with TCRdist sequence similarity added in when clustering inside HLA-allele-positive subsets. For co-occurrence clustering, repertoires with fewer than 30,000 or more than 120,000 public chains were excluded, along with 5 or 6 repertoires with anomalous nucleotide sharing. The table comes from immuneACCESS by way of TCRdb, which keeps in-frame sequences with V and J called. Part of the clones is missing from these tables; in studies checked, under half for an unresolved V gene and the rest for unknown reasons. V, J and clone size were drawn from that table, and D and trimming were deduced from the DNA. The table for this sample lists over 200,000 clones; around 80% of them were counted only once. More than 0.5% of the sample is held by the ten biggest clonotypes.

The sequenced sample was PBMCs. This clonotype was obtained from a woman aged 40 to 50 in good health and CMV-seronegative. The chain is made from TRBV9 and TRBJ2-5, and possibly TRBD1, on 5 matching bases. The DNA sequence reads TGTGCCAGCAGCGTAGGAGACCAGGGTTGGGAGACCCAGTACTTC. This yields the protein CASSVGDQGWETQYF. Joined to the reference TRBV9 and TRBJ2-5 proteins, this CDR3 gives the full variable domain: DSGVTQTPKHLITATGQRVTLRCSPRSGDLSVYWYQQSLDQGLQFLIQYYNGEERAKGNILERFSAQQFPDLHSELNLSSLELGDSALYFCASSVGDQGWETQYFGPGTRLLVL.